The 28 T cell receptor beta chains presented below share a single source sample, sequenced in a study of a mutant IDH1 vaccine in newly diagnosed glioma. Sequencing used immunoSEQ multiplex PCR; TCRdb keeps in-frame clones, though not all of them. The repertoire includes about 88,000 clones, roughly 82% of them detected once, and 5% to 5.5% sits in the top ten. As to time point: baseline, week 1 (first vaccination visit). The treatment: pre-vaccination baseline after standard-of-care therapy. The material was PBMCs, obtained from a glioma patient treated with radiotherapy, temozolomide or both. These receptors all stem from a man in his forties or fifties with glioma. Some clones in this sample may be carry-over from other donors' samples.

J is TRBJ1-1 and V is TRBV2; D gene unclear. Between the trimmed V and J ends, which lost 4 bases and 2 bases, there was a span of 14 bases. The CDR3 runs 15 residues. Germline-derived CDR1 and CDR2 are SNHLY and FYNNEI. The CDR3 sequence: CASSVGHRSNTEAFF. CDR3 DNA: TGTGCCAGCAGTGTAGGGCACAGATCAAACACTGAAGCTTTCTTT. The variable domain in full, completed from reference TRBV2 and TRBJ1-1, reads EPEVTQTPSHQVTQMGQEVILRCVPISNHLYFYWYRQILGQKVEFLVSFYNNEISEKSEIFDDQFSVERPDGSNFTLKIRSTKLEDSAMYFCASSVGHRSNTEAFFGQGTRLTVV.

V is TRBV25-1 and J is TRBJ2-7; D is ambiguous. The CDR3 extends over 13 amino acids. Trimming left V 5 bases short and J 1 base short, with 9 bases between. The germline V gene encodes CDR1 MGHDK and CDR2 SYGVNS. The CDR3 sequence: CASSLDGSYEQYF. The CDR3 nucleotides are TGTGCCAGCAGTTTGGACGGATCCTACGAGCAGTACTTC.

The rearrangement links TRBV6-5 to TRBJ2-1; 16 nucleotides match TRBD2. The germline gives CDR1 MNHEY, CDR2 SVGAGI. V shed 5 bases, J shed 10 bases, and the junction held 5 bases outside the gene matches. The CDR3 spans 15 residues. The CDR3 protein is CASSPGLAGGREQFF. CDR3 nucleotide sequence: TGTGCCAGCAGTCCGGGACTAGCGGGGGGGCGGGAGCAGTTCTTC.

This clone has more than one count but fewer than ten. The chain links TRBV6-1 to TRBJ2-7; perhaps TRBD1 as D (5 bases). The CDR3 is made up of 14 amino acids. Trimming removed 4 bases at V and 3 bases at J, with 13 bases between. CDR1 MNHNS and CDR2 SASEGT come from the germline V gene. This chain's CDR3 is CASSATGRYYEQYF. The DNA of the CDR3 is TGTGCCAGCAGTGCTACAGGACGGTACTACGAGCAGTACTTC.

CDR3 nucleotide sequence: TGTGCCTGGAGTAAAAGGCAGGGGGCTTGGGAAAAACTGTTTTTT. It is translated as CAWSKRQGAWEKLFF. The chain couples TRBV30 to TRBJ1-4, with TRBD1 matching 8 bases. Germline CDR1 reads GTSNPN; CDR2 reads SVGIG (reference sequence). V trimming: 2 bases; J trimming: 8 bases; junction bases outside the gene matches: 10. The CDR3 is 15 amino acids.

This clone was detected only once. V and J are TRBV10-3 and TRBJ1-6; D might be TRBD1 (6 bases). This CDR3 has 16 residues. Germline values: CDR1 ENHRY, CDR2 SYGVKD. Trimming took 1 base from V and 7 from J, leaving 14 bases between them. CDR3 sequence reads: CAISEFGTFQNSPLHF. The DNA for the CDR3 is TGTGCCATCAGTGAGTTCGGGACATTCCAGAATTCACCCCTCCACTTT.

The chain combines TRBV5-1 with TRBJ2-3; 9 bases map to TRBD2. J was trimmed by 3 bases and V by 0 bases; bases with no gene match: 5. There are 16 residues in the CDR3. Germline V gene sequence: CDR1 SGHRS, CDR2 YFSETQ. The CDR3 is CASSLGASGETDTQYF. The CDR3 nucleotides are TGCGCCAGCAGCTTGGGGGCTAGCGGGGAGACAGATACGCAGTATTTT.

This chain uses TRBV30 with TRBJ1-6; TRBD1 might be the D (6 bases). With 2 bases removed from V and 2 bases from J, the gap between germline ends came to 16 bases. Germline CDR1 reads GTSNPN; CDR2 reads SVGIG (reference sequence). This CDR3 is 17 amino acids long. CDR3 nucleotide sequence: TGTGCCTGGAGTACACAGGCTAAGGGGGCCTATAATTCACCCCTCCACTTT. It specifies CAWSTQAKGAYNSPLHF. Based on the CDR3 plus reference TRBV30 and TRBJ1-6, the full variable domain is SQTIHQWPATLVQPVGSPLSLECTVEGTSNPNLYWYRQAAGRGLQLLFYSVGIGQISSEVPQNLSASRPQDRQFILSSKKLLLSDSGFYLCAWSTQAKGAYNSPLHFGNGTRLTVT.

The chain links TRBV7-8 to TRBJ2-7; 9 nucleotides agree with TRBD1. This CDR3 spans 12 amino acids. V lost 5 bases, J lost 6 bases, and 2 bases stayed unmatched. Germline assignment: CDR1 SGHVS and CDR2 FQNEAQ. The CDR3 bases are TGTGCCAGCAGCGCGACAGGGGGCGAGCAGTACTTC. The encoded protein is CASSATGGEQYF.

CDR3 bases: TGCAGCGTTGCCGGGACAGGGTACGAGCAGTACTTC. This encodes CSVAGTGYEQYF. V usage is TRBV29-1 and J usage is TRBJ2-7, with TRBD1 identical over 9 bases. Germline-derived CDR1 and CDR2 are SQVTM and ANQGSEA. V shed 4 bases and J 4 bases; nucleotides not matched to a gene: 2. The CDR3 is made up of 12 amino acids.

The V gene is TRBV2, the J gene TRBJ1-2; D ambiguous. V was shortened by 7 bases and J by 1 base, with 16 bases between the two germline ends. Germline CDR1 SNHLY, CDR2 FYNNEI. CDR3 size: 15 residues. CDR3 sequence reads: CASILSLGVNYGYTF. The CDR3 DNA is TGTGCCAGCATTCTCTCCCTTGGGGTTAACTATGGCTACACCTTC. Filled out from reference TRBV2 and TRBJ1-2, the complete variable domain reads EPEVTQTPSHQVTQMGQEVILRCVPISNHLYFYWYRQILGQKVEFLVSFYNNEISEKSEIFDDQFSVERPDGSNFTLKIRSTKLEDSAMYFCASILSLGVNYGYTFGSGTRLTVV.

This clone was seen once. V is TRBV7-2 and J is TRBJ1-1; D not certain. Trimming cost V 5 bases and J 10 bases, with 17 bases left between them. Germline CDR1 SGHTA, CDR2 FQGNSA. The CDR3 extends over 13 amino acids. The CDR3 loop is CASSPGSEGRAFF. CDR3 DNA sequence: TGTGCCAGCAGCCCGGGGTCTGAGGGAAGAGCTTTCTTT.

The CDR3 spells CASSIEEGTGANVLTF. The CDR3 DNA reads TGTGCCAGTAGTATAGAGGAGGGGACTGGGGCCAACGTCCTGACTTTC. The J gene is TRBJ2-6, the V gene TRBV19; weak D call: TRBD2 (6 bases). The CDR3 spans 16 residues. V was clipped by 0 bases and J by 2 bases, with 8 bases between them. CDR1 LNHDA and CDR2 SQIVND come from the germline V gene (reference sequence).

This chain links TRBV25-1 with TRBJ2-7; D gene uncertain. V shed 2 bases and J shed 2 bases, with 10 bases lying between them. The length of the CDR3 is 14 residues. Looked up from germline, CDR1 is MGHDK and CDR2 is SYGVNS. The CDR3 is CASSEGKEPYEQYF. The CDR3, as DNA: TGTGCCAGCAGTGAAGGAAAAGAACCCTACGAGCAGTACTTC.

CDR3 sequence (DNA): TGTGCCAGCAGCTGGGGCCGGGACCTAATAACACCCCTCCACTTT. Translation: CASSWGRDLITPLHF. The chain combines TRBV5-6 with TRBJ1-6; TRBD1 is a possible D gene (5 bases). V lost 3 bases and J lost 11, with 18 bases in between. Germline loops: CDR1 SGHDT, CDR2 YYEEEE. The CDR3 is 15 residues long.

J is TRBJ1-5 and V is TRBV7-2; D possibly corresponds to TRBD1 (5 bases). The CDR3 is 14 residues long. The germline CDR1 and CDR2 sequences are SGHTA and FQGNSA. The V and J ends lost 5 bases and 0 bases respectively, with 8 bases between them. Here the CDR3 DNA reads TGTGCCAGCAGCCCGGGGGGTAGCAATCAGCCCCAGCATTTT. Translating it yields CASSPGGSNQPQHF.

V usage is TRBV27 and J usage is TRBJ1-6; the D is unclear. Germline values: CDR1 MNHEY, CDR2 SMNVEV (reference sequence). The V gene lost 5 bases and the J gene lost 7 bases, with 15 bases spanning the gap. The CDR3 contains 15 residues. The CDR3 nucleotides read TGTGCCAGCAGTCCGAAGGCGGGTTTAAATTCACCCCTCCACTTT. The encoded protein is CASSPKAGLNSPLHF.

V usage is TRBV7-9 and J usage is TRBJ1-5, with TRBD1 identical over 8 bases. V was pared by 1 base and J by 5 bases, with 4 bases of the junction left unmatched. Germline loops: CDR1 SEHNR, CDR2 FQNEAQ (reference sequence). This CDR3 is 15 amino acids long. Here the CDR3 DNA reads TGTGCCAGCAGCTTAGGACAGGGGCTGTATCAGCCCCAGCATTTT. Its translation: CASSLGQGLYQPQHF.

This chain connects TRBV2 to TRBJ1-6; the match to TRBD1 covers 8 bases. V lost 4 bases to trimming and J lost 7 bases; unmatched junction nucleotides: 6. Germline V gene sequence: CDR1 SNHLY, CDR2 FYNNEI. The CDR3 runs 15 residues. This CDR3 is CASSAYRGENSPLHF. CDR3 nucleotides: TGTGCCAGCAGTGCCTACAGGGGGGAAAATTCACCCCTCCACTTT.

The chain carries TRBV18 and TRBJ2-7, with TRBD1 matching 8 bases. CDR3 length equals 14 residues. The germline CDR1 and CDR2 sequences are KGHSH and LQKENI. The J segment lost 0 bases and the V segment lost 6 bases, leaving 4 bases of the junction unmatched. The CDR3 loop is CASSPGGYSYEQYF. CDR3 coding DNA: TGTGCCAGCTCCCCAGGGGGCTACTCCTACGAGCAGTACTTC.

The chain is built from TRBV5-1 and TRBJ2-3; possibly TRBD1 for D (6 bases). V was clipped by 3 bases and J by 3 bases, with 8 bases between them. Germline CDR1 SGHRS, CDR2 YFSETQ. There are 13 residues in the CDR3. The CDR3 DNA reads as TGCGCCAGCAGCTCAGGGGAAACAGATACGCAGTATTTT. It codes for CASSSGETDTQYF.

Only a few counts were recorded for this clone. J is TRBJ1-6 and V is TRBV6-5; no reliable D call. The germline V and J ends were trimmed by 6 bases and 8 bases, with 14 bases remaining between them. This CDR3 has 14 residues. Germline CDR1 is MNHEY and CDR2 is SVGAGI. The CDR3 DNA reads TGTGCCAGCAGCCGTGGTCTGGCCTATTCACCCCTCCACTTT. The encoded protein is CASSRGLAYSPLHF.

V and J are TRBV19 and TRBJ2-7; weak D call: TRBD2 (5 bases). CDR3 length equals 14 residues. The germline V and J ends were trimmed by 3 bases and 3 bases, with 12 bases remaining between them. CDR1 LNHDA and CDR2 SQIVND come from the germline V gene (reference sequence). The CDR3 is CASSISAGGYEQYF. DNA for the CDR3: TGTGCCAGTAGTATCTCGGCGGGTGGCTACGAGCAGTACTTC.

This chain joins TRBV30 and TRBJ1-4, with 7 nucleotides matching TRBD1. With V trimmed by 2 bases and J by 7 bases, 7 bases remained unmatched. Germline V lookup: CDR1 GTSNPN, CDR2 SVGIG (reference sequence). The CDR3 totals 14 residues. The chain's CDR3 is CAWSLGQGGEKLFF. In DNA form, the CDR3 reads TGTGCCTGGAGTTTAGGTCAGGGGGGTGAAAAACTGTTTTTT.

The V and J genes are TRBV9 and TRBJ2-2; no firm D call. The V end was cut by 3 bases, the J end by 8 bases, with 8 bases between. CDR1 and CDR2 from the germline V gene are SGDLS and YYNGEE. CDR3 length: 12 residues. This chain's CDR3 is CASSDPPGELFF. The CDR3 DNA reads as TGTGCCAGCAGCGATCCACCAGGGGAGCTGTTTTTT. The variable domain in full, completed from reference TRBV9 and TRBJ2-2, reads DSGVTQTPKHLITATGQRVTLRCSPRSGDLSVYWYQQSLDQGLQFLIQYYNGEERAKGNILERFSAQQFPDLHSELNLSSLELGDSALYFCASSDPPGELFFGEGSRLTVL.

The rearrangement joins TRBV29-1 to TRBJ2-3; no firm D call. The CDR3 loop spans 11 amino acids. CDR1 and CDR2 (germline): SQVTM, ANQGSEA. V was shortened by 3 bases and J by 3 bases, with 4 bases between the two germline ends. The CDR3 sequence is CSVDPTDTQYF. Written as DNA, the CDR3 is TGCAGCGTTGACCCGACAGATACGCAGTATTTT.

The rearrangement joins TRBV6-5 to TRBJ1-4, with D maybe TRBD1 (5 bases). Germline V gene data show CDR1 as MNHEY and CDR2 as SVGAGI. V gave up 6 bases and J gave up 0 bases, with 8 bases separating them. The CDR3 is 14 amino acids. The CDR3 loop reads CASRGGATNEKLFF. CDR3 in DNA: TGTGCCAGCAGGGGGGGAGCAACTAATGAAAAACTGTTTTTT.

The chain links TRBV5-4 to TRBJ2-7; 9 bases are shared with TRBD1. V dropped 2 bases and J dropped 4; count of bases not matched to a gene: 4. Germline assignment: CDR1 SGHNT and CDR2 YYREEE (reference sequence). This CDR3 comprises 14 residues. In DNA, the CDR3 is TGTGCCAGCAGCTTAACAGGGGGCAGGTACGAGCAGTACTTC. It is translated as CASSLTGGRYEQYF. Filled out from reference TRBV5-4 and TRBJ2-7, the complete variable domain reads ETGVTQSPTHLIKTRGQQVTLRCSSQSGHNTVSWYQQALGQGPQFIFQYYREEENGRGNFPPRFSGLQFPNYSSELNVNALELDDSALYLCASSLTGGRYEQYFGPGTRLTVT.